Below, 27 T cell receptor beta chains from the same sample are listed, as sequenced in a study of T-cell memory formation after mild COVID-19. Using its own MiXCR run on the 5' RACE reads, TCRdb lists one record per CDR3 protein. The repertoire holds about half a million distinct CDR3 sequences, with 18% as singletons. The sequencing sample was made of PBMCs or a T cell subset sorted from them (not recorded which). The receptors were gathered from an adult woman who had mild COVID-19 (a few samples of this study predate the infection). Cell type and time point are not known.

This sequence joins TRBV3-1 and TRBJ1-6, with TRBD1 matching over 7 bases. Germline V gives CDR1 LGHDT, CDR2 YNNKEL (reference sequence). This CDR3 has 15 residues. The ends lost 4 bases at V and 5 bases at J; junction bases unmatched: 5. CDR3 in amino acids: CASSRNRGNNSPLHF. The DNA of the CDR3 is TGTGCCAGCAGCCGGAACAGGGGTAATAATTCACCCCTCCACTTT.

The chain combines TRBV24-1 with TRBJ1-2; 7 bases are shared with TRBD1. The CDR3 length is 15 residues. The germline gives CDR1 KGHDR, CDR2 SFDVKD. J lost 4 bases, V lost 3 bases, and 7 bases had no gene match. The CDR3 loop reads CATSDPQGSGYGYTF. The CDR3 DNA sequence: TGTGCCACCAGTGATCCACAGGGGTCCGGCTATGGCTACACCTTC.

This clonotype was counted a few times. The V and J genes are TRBV25-1 and TRBJ1-3; D ambiguous. The CDR3 consists of 15 residues. V was shortened by 2 bases and J by 0 bases, with 8 bases between the two germline ends. The germline V gene has CDR1 MGHDK and CDR2 SYGVNS. CDR3: CASSEGDLSGNTIYF. The CDR3 region has the DNA TGTGCCAGCAGTGAAGGCGACCTCTCTGGAAACACCATATATTTT.

In its sample, this clonotype was seen a few times. The gene calls are TRBV7-9 and TRBJ2-5, with 8 bases identical to TRBD2. The junction had 12 bases not matched to a gene; V was cut back by 1 base and J by 2 bases. This CDR3 has 18 amino acids. Germline V CDR1 and CDR2: SEHNR, FQNEAQ (reference sequence). CDR3 loop: CASSLGQLADTYQETQYF. Written as DNA, the CDR3 is TGTGCCAGCAGCTTAGGGCAACTAGCGGACACTTATCAAGAGACCCAGTACTTC.

This clonotype was recorded a few times. The chain uses TRBV20-1 and TRBJ1-4; D ambiguous. The CDR3 has 12 residues. Germline V gene lookup returns CDR1 DFQATT and CDR2 SNEGSKA (reference sequence). Trimming stripped 3 bases from V and 8 bases from J, with 10 bases between. The DNA of the CDR3 is TGCAGTGCTAGGGGAATAGGGGAAAAACTGTTTTTT. Its translation: CSARGIGEKLFF.

This chain links TRBV25-1 with TRBJ2-3, with 9 positions matching TRBD2. Germline V gene data show CDR1 as MGHDK and CDR2 as SYGVNS. The CDR3 is 16 amino acids. Losses at the gene ends were 7 bases for V and 4 bases for J; bases not matched to a gene: 12. CDR3 sequence: CASTGMRTSDADTQYF. CDR3 DNA sequence: TGTGCCAGCACAGGAATGCGGACTAGCGACGCAGATACGCAGTATTTT.

In this sample, this clonotype turned up a few times. The chain has TRBV21-1 and TRBJ1-2; the D call TRBD1 from the table was never checked on the DNA. TRBV21-1 is a listed pseudogene. The length of the CDR3 is 19 residues. The CDR3 nucleotides read TGTGCCAGCAGCAAAGGCCACCGGGACAGGGGCCTGGTATACTATGGCTACACCTTC. This codes for CASSKGHRDRGLVYYGYTF.

The chain carries TRBV5-1 and TRBJ1-1; D is possibly TRBD1 (5 bases). Germline assignment: CDR1 SGHRS and CDR2 YFSETQ. The CDR3 runs 16 residues. Trimming shortened V by 0 bases and J by 3 bases, and 15 bases separated the two germline ends. The CDR3 sequence is CASSLGYGGEDTEAFF. The DNA for the CDR3 is TGCGCCAGCAGCTTGGGGTACGGGGGGGAGGACACTGAAGCTTTCTTT.

The chain's CDR3 is CASRGPTEKLFF. Here the CDR3 DNA reads TGTGCCAGCAGAGGACCGACCGAAAAACTGTTTTTT. V usage is TRBV6-1 and J usage is TRBJ1-4; D unclear. This CDR3 contains 12 residues. Trimming cost V 6 bases and J 8 bases, with 10 bases left between them. Per germline, CDR1 MNHNS and CDR2 SASEGT.

This clonotype showed up just a few times. The chain joins TRBV5-1 to TRBJ2-5; 9 bases align to TRBD2. CDR1 and CDR2 from the germline V gene are SGHRS and YFSETQ. The CDR3 covers 18 residues. The V gene end was trimmed by 0 bases and the J gene end by 5 bases; junction bases not matched to a gene: 14. The CDR3: CASSLASVWRGGRETQYF. The CDR3 DNA follows: TGCGCCAGCAGCTTGGCTTCAGTTTGGCGGGGGGGCCGCGAGACCCAGTACTTC.

This chain connects TRBV19 to TRBJ1-1; 10 bases line up with TRBD1. Germline CDR1 LNHDA, CDR2 SQIVND (reference sequence). V trimming: 5 bases; J trimming: 5 bases; junction bases outside the gene matches: 8. This CDR3 is built from 15 residues. The CDR3 DNA is TGTGCCAGTAGTCACGGGACAGGGGTTGGGACTGAAGCTTTCTTT. This codes for CASSHGTGVGTEAFF.

This clonotype was seen more than once but under ten times. The chain uses TRBV11-2 and TRBJ2-5, with unresolved D. V lost 5 bases and J 5 bases, leaving 27 bases between the germline ends. Germline V CDR1 and CDR2: SGHAT, FQNNGV. The CDR3 covers 18 residues. This chain's CDR3 is CASSPPPVLTGNMETQYF. The CDR3 nucleotides are TGTGCCAGCAGCCCACCCCCGGTTTTGACTGGGAATATGGAGACCCAGTACTTC.

This rearrangement joins TRBV19 to TRBJ2-2; 9 bases line up with TRBD2. This CDR3 has 16 amino acids. Germline CDR1 and CDR2: LNHDA and SQIVND (reference sequence). J was trimmed by 1 base and V by 6 bases; bases with no gene match: 6. Here the CDR3 DNA reads TGTGCCAGTAGGCCCCGAGCGGGGGGGAACACCGGGGAGCTGTTTTTT. The encoded protein is CASRPRAGGNTGELFF.

In its sample, this clonotype was seen a few times. The chain carries TRBV6-2 or TRBV6-3 and TRBJ1-5, with TRBD1 matching over 9 bases. The CDR3 is made up of 15 amino acids. Trimming took 6 bases from V and 3 from J; bases not matched to a gene: 6. Germline V gene data show CDR1 as MNHEY and CDR2 as SVGEGT. CDR3: CASRLGTGFNQPQHF. The CDR3 region has the DNA TGTGCCAGCAGATTAGGGACAGGGTTCAATCAGCCCCAGCATTTT.

A few counts support this clonotype. The chain uses TRBV5-1 and TRBJ1-2; no firm D call. V lost 4 bases and J 7 bases, leaving 20 bases between the germline ends. Germline V gene data show CDR1 as SGHRS and CDR2 as YFSETQ. CDR3 length: 15 residues. Here the CDR3 DNA reads TGCGCCAGCAGCCTTGAAGGTCCAGAGGGAGTTGGCTACACCTTC. This translates into CASSLEGPEGVGYTF.

This clonotype turned up a few times. This chain uses TRBV6-5 with TRBJ1-4; D not certain. This CDR3 is built from 17 residues. Germline CDR1 is MNHEY and CDR2 is SVGAGI. The V end was cut by 4 bases, the J end by 0 bases, with 15 bases between. The CDR3 DNA follows: TGTGCCAGCAGTTCCCTCCCGCCCTCAACAACTAATGAAAAACTGTTTTTT. It specifies CASSSLPPSTTNEKLFF.

The genes are TRBV18 and TRBJ1-1, with 7 positions matching TRBD1. Unmatched junction bases numbered 6, after V lost 3 bases and J lost 2 bases. This CDR3 comprises 15 residues. Germline loops: CDR1 KGHSH, CDR2 LQKENI. The CDR3 bases are TGTGCCAGCTCACCGACAGGGCAGCGCAACACTGAAGCTTTCTTT. This sequence encodes CASSPTGQRNTEAFF.

The chain joins TRBV3-1 to TRBJ1-4, with 7 bases that match TRBD1. Germline V gene lookup returns CDR1 LGHDT and CDR2 YNNKEL (reference sequence). Losses at the gene ends were 4 bases for V and 4 bases for J; bases not matched to a gene: 9. The CDR3 length is 16 residues. The DNA for the CDR3 is TGTGCCAGCAGCCCTCGACCAGGGGGAAGTAATGAAAAACTGTTTTTT. Amino acid sequence: CASSPRPGGSNEKLFF.

This clonotype turned up a few times. CDR3 DNA sequence: TGTGCCAGCAGCCTCAGGAGCGTCGCCTACGAGCAGTACTTC. It encodes CASSLRSVAYEQYF. The chain employs TRBV14 and TRBJ2-7; no definite D call. CDR1 is SGHDN and CDR2 is FVKESK in the germline V gene. Trimming cost V 4 bases and J 2 bases, with 12 bases left between them. This CDR3 contains 14 residues.

Many counts were recorded for this clonotype. The V gene is TRBV5-1, the J gene TRBJ1-1; D call uncertain. Trimming stripped 0 bases from V and 1 base from J, with 13 bases between. CDR3 size: 16 residues. Germline V gene data show CDR1 as SGHRS and CDR2 as YFSETQ. The CDR3 region has the DNA TGCGCCAGCAGCTTGGAGCAGGCACTCACGAACACTGAAGCTTTCTTT. It codes for CASSLEQALTNTEAFF.

This clonotype was counted a few times. V and J are TRBV7-8 and TRBJ2-1, with TRBD2 matching over 8 bases. This CDR3 is 16 amino acids long. Germline V gene lookup returns CDR1 SGHVS and CDR2 FQNEAQ. J was trimmed by 3 bases and V by 4 bases; bases with no gene match: 8. The CDR3 protein is CASSSAGLDLYNEQFF. The CDR3 DNA sequence: TGTGCCAGCAGCTCAGCGGGACTAGATCTCTACAATGAGCAGTTCTTC.

This clonotype has only a few counts. V usage is TRBV4-2 and J usage is TRBJ1-2, with D tentatively TRBD1 (5 bases). The germline V and J ends were trimmed by 0 bases and 8 bases, with 16 bases remaining between them. Germline V gene sequence: CDR1 LGHNA, CDR2 YNFKEQ. There are 15 residues in the CDR3. DNA of the CDR3: TGTGCCAGCAGCCAAGATCGAGGGCAGGGCAGCGGCTACACCTTC. Protein: CASSQDRGQGSGYTF.

V is TRBV12-3 or TRBV12-4 and J is TRBJ1-1; TRBD1 aligns across 9 bases. This CDR3 is 17 amino acids long. With V trimmed by 6 bases and J by 0 bases, 11 bases remained unmatched. CDR3 sequence reads: CASSQPTGGTMNTEAFF. DNA for the CDR3: TGTGCCAGCAGCCAACCGACAGGGGGGACTATGAACACTGAAGCTTTCTTT.

The J gene is TRBJ2-1, the V gene TRBV30; D is undetermined. Germline V lookup: CDR1 GTSNPN, CDR2 SVGIG (reference sequence). V was pared by 1 base and J by 0 bases, with 10 bases between. There are 15 residues in the CDR3. CDR3 sequence reads: CAWSAGSPSYNEQFF. Written as DNA, the CDR3 is TGTGCCTGGAGTGCCGGGTCCCCCTCCTACAATGAGCAGTTCTTC.

This clonotype was counted between two and nine times. The V gene is TRBV5-1, the J gene TRBJ2-7, with D possibly matching TRBD1 (5 bases). Germline V gene data show CDR1 as SGHRS and CDR2 as YFSETQ. Deletions cut 3 bases from V and 0 bases from J, with 10 bases between. The CDR3 sequence is 14 residues long. The CDR3 is CASSSDTNSYEQYF. The CDR3 DNA is TGCGCCAGCAGCTCGGACACAAACTCCTACGAGCAGTACTTC.

The chain combines TRBV7-8 with TRBJ1-1; no clear D gene. CDR3 size: 16 residues. Trimming cost V 5 bases and J 0 bases, with 16 bases left between them. Germline CDR1 and CDR2: SGHVS and FQNEAQ. The CDR3 loop reads CASSPLGRTLNTEAFF. The DNA for the CDR3 is TGTGCCAGCAGCCCCTTAGGCAGGACCCTGAACACTGAAGCTTTCTTT.

This clonotype came up a few times. The chain carries TRBV6-4 and TRBJ2-7; weak D call: TRBD2 (5 bases). The ends were cut back, 10 bases at V and 3 bases at J, with 10 bases in the middle. The V gene's germline CDR1 is MRHNA and CDR2 SNTAGT. There are 11 residues in the CDR3. DNA for the CDR3: TGTGCCATGGAAGGAGGCTACGAGCAGTACTTC. Translation gives CAMEGGYEQYF.